This section outlines one TCR beta chain sequence together with its context. Antigen: not known. The data belong to a study of CD8+ T cells in alopecia areata. It was cDNA, reverse transcribed from extracted RNA, that served as the sequencing template. This table comes from immunoSEQ multiplex PCR, and its TCRdb copy is limited to in-frame clones, with some not included. The data show more than 90,000 clones, around 61% seen once. Findings of the study overall: It was lesional scalp, especially alopecia totalis/universalis, that showed higher clonality than normal scalp.

The receptor was isolated from a human donor in good health. Sequenced material: CD4+ T cells sorted from blood.

The CDR3 reads CASSPPDPVSGTQYF. CDR3 in DNA: TGTGCCAGCTCACCACCGGACCCGGTCAGCGGGACCCAGTACTTC. The chain couples TRBV18 to TRBJ2-5; possibly TRBD2 for D (5 bases). Trimming removed 0 bases at V and 7 bases at J, with 15 bases between. CDR1 and CDR2 (germline): KGHSH, LQKENI. This CDR3 has 15 residues.